The 5 T cell receptor beta chains below come from one sample, sequenced in a study of blood T cell repertoires in COVID-19. Method: immunoSEQ multiplex PCR; TCRdb's copy keeps in-frame clones and lacks some. The sample has roughly 220,000 clones; roughly nine tenths are singletons. Sequencing used PBMCs or T cells enriched from blood (not recorded which). These receptors were obtained from a woman between 18 and 30 years old in a cohort exposed to, infected with or recovered from COVID-19 (not recorded which).

This clone was counted a few times. The V call is TRBV19, the J call TRBJ2-5; 7 bases agree with TRBD1. CDR1 and CDR2 from the germline V gene are LNHDA and SQIVND (reference sequence). V shed 11 bases and J 0 bases; nucleotides not matched to a gene: 9. The CDR3 has 14 amino acids. The CDR3 DNA reads TGTGCCTCCGGAGCCAGGGGGTACCAAGAGACCCAGTACTTC. Protein sequence: CASGARGYQETQYF.

This chain links TRBV24-1 with TRBJ1-2; tentatively, D is TRBD1 (6 bases). The germline V and J ends were trimmed by 3 bases and 8 bases, with 15 bases remaining between them. The CDR3 has 14 residues. Germline values: CDR1 KGHDR, CDR2 SFDVKD. CDR3 region: CATSDQTGARGYTF. The CDR3 region has the DNA TGTGCCACCAGTGATCAGACAGGCGCCCGGGGCTACACCTTC.

The rearrangement uses TRBV24-1 and TRBJ2-5; 7 bases match TRBD1. V gave up 3 bases and J gave up 1 base; unmatched junction bases: 7. The germline gives CDR1 KGHDR, CDR2 SFDVKD. There are 16 residues in the CDR3. The CDR3 region has the DNA TGTGCCACCAGTGATGGGGGCAGGGACAGCCAAGAGACCCAGTACTTC. Its translation: CATSDGGRDSQETQYF.

This clone showed up just once. The chain has TRBV18 and TRBJ2-2, with TRBD2 matching over 7 bases. With V trimmed by 6 bases and J by 1 base, 11 bases remained unmatched. The germline V gene has CDR1 KGHSH and CDR2 LQKENI. The CDR3 is made up of 17 amino acids. The CDR3 bases are TGTGCCAGCTCGCGTCGCGCTAGCGGCCTGAACACCGGGGAGCTGTTTTTT. It is translated as CASSRRASGLNTGELFF.

V gene TRBV24-1 combines with J gene TRBJ1-4; 7 bases are shared with TRBD1. This CDR3 comprises 14 residues. Looked up from germline, CDR1 is KGHDR and CDR2 is SFDVKD. Trimming took 1 base from V and 10 from J; bases not matched to a gene: 5. The CDR3 bases are TGTGCCACCAGTGATTTAAGACAGGGAGGAAAACTGTTTTTT. Protein: CATSDLRQGGKLFF.